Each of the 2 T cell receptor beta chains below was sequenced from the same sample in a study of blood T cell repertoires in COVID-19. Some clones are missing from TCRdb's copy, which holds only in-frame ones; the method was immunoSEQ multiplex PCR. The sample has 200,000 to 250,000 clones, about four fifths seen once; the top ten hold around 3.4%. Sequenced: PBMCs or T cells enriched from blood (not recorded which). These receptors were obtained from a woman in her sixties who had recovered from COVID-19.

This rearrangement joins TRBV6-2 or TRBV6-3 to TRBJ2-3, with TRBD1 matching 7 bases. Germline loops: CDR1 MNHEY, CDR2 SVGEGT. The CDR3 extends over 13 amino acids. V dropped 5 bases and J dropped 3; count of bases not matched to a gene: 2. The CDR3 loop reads CASSAGGTDTQYF. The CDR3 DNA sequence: TGTGCCAGCAGTGCAGGGGGTACAGATACGCAGTATTTT.

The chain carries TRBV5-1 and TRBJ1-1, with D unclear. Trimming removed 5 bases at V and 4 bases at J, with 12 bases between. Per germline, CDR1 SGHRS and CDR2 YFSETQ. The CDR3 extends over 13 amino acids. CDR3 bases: TGCGCCAGCAGGGAGGGCTCGACCACTGAAGCTTTCTTT. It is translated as CASREGSTTEAFF. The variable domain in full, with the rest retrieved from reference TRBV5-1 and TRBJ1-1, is KAGVTQTPRYLIKTRGQQVTLSCSPISGHRSVSWYQQTPGQGLQFLFEYFSETQRNKGNFPGRFSGRQFSNSRSEMNVSTLELGDSALYLCASREGSTTEAFFGQGTRLTVV.